Shown below are 23 T cell receptor beta chains from a single sample sequenced in a study of control samples from healthy donors and cancer patients. Some clones are missing from TCRdb's copy, which holds only in-frame ones; the method was immunoSEQ multiplex PCR. The sample shows 25,000 to 30,000 clones, 70% to 90% of them seen only once. The sequenced sample was PBMCs. The receptors derive from a woman in her sixties with head and neck cancer.

V and J are TRBV19 and TRBJ1-1; D unresolved. The CDR3 totals 13 residues. Per germline, CDR1 LNHDA and CDR2 SQIVND (reference sequence). V was pared by 1 base and J by 3 bases, with 6 bases between. The CDR3 sequence: CASSIVSDTEAFF. CDR3 DNA sequence: TGTGCCAGTAGTATAGTATCGGACACTGAAGCTTTCTTT.

V gene TRBV7-9 combines with J gene TRBJ2-1, with TRBD2 matching 12 bases. The CDR3 has 15 residues. V gave up 5 bases and J gave up 6 bases; unmatched junction bases: 5. CDR1 SEHNR and CDR2 FQNEAQ come from the germline V gene (reference sequence). The CDR3 region has the DNA TGTGCCAGCAGCCGACTAGCGGGGGATGGCAATGAGCAGTTCTTC. It is translated as CASSRLAGDGNEQFF.

The chain carries TRBV5-4 and TRBJ1-6; 7 bases align to TRBD1. The CDR3 has 15 residues. Germline V gene data show CDR1 as SGHNT and CDR2 as YYREEE (reference sequence). The J segment lost 7 bases and the V segment lost 4 bases, leaving 8 bases of the junction unmatched. The CDR3 protein is CASSKLGQPNSPLHF. CDR3 in DNA: TGTGCCAGCAGCAAACTGGGACAGCCAAATTCACCCCTCCACTTT.

A single count supports this clone. This rearrangement joins TRBV27 to TRBJ2-2; D unresolved. Trimming left V 5 bases short and J 0 bases short, with 13 bases between. This CDR3 spans 16 amino acids. From germline, CDR1 is MNHEY and CDR2 SMNVEV (reference sequence). Written as DNA, the CDR3 is TGTGCCAGCAGTACCACCAAGGGTGCGAACACCGGGGAGCTGTTTTTT. This encodes CASSTTKGANTGELFF.

This clone appeared a few times. V and J are TRBV14 and TRBJ2-7, with D possibly being TRBD2 (6 bases). CDR1 and CDR2 (germline): SGHDN, FVKESK. This CDR3 comprises 18 residues. V was shortened by 4 bases and J by 3 bases, with 25 bases between the two germline ends. Written as DNA, the CDR3 is TGTGCCAGCAGCCGAGGAATTAATCTCAGGTTCGGGGGCTACGAGCAGTACTTC. Protein sequence: CASSRGINLRFGGYEQYF.

The chain is built from TRBV6-2 or TRBV6-3 and TRBJ1-2; 7 nucleotides match TRBD1. This CDR3 comprises 13 residues. The V and J ends lost 5 bases and 8 bases, in that order; junction bases with no gene match: 8. Per the germline V gene, CDR1 is MNHEY and CDR2 is SVGEGT. CDR3 DNA: TGTGCCAGCAGTAAAGGGGGCGCGTACGGCTACACCTTC. It is translated as CASSKGGAYGYTF.

The chain links TRBV7-2 to TRBJ1-1; no clear D. The germline V and J ends were trimmed by 7 bases and 3 bases, with 12 bases remaining between them. This CDR3 spans 13 amino acids. Germline V lookup: CDR1 SGHTA, CDR2 FQGNSA. CDR3 sequence (DNA): TGTGCCAGCAACTTGGACTTCTACACTGAAGCTTTCTTT. This translates into CASNLDFYTEAFF.

The chain combines TRBV11-2 with TRBJ2-1; D gene ambiguous. The V gene's germline CDR1 is SGHAT and CDR2 FQNNGV. Trimming pared 1 base from V and 2 bases from J, leaving 9 bases between. There are 15 residues in the CDR3. The CDR3 coding sequence is TGTGCCAGCAGCTTAGTTGTGGGCGCCTACAATGAGCAGTTCTTC. This encodes CASSLVVGAYNEQFF.

The sample holds one count of this clone. This chain connects TRBV9 to TRBJ2-1, with 11 bases fitting TRBD2. Germline loops: CDR1 SGDLS, CDR2 YYNGEE. The CDR3 is made up of 15 amino acids. V trimming: 0 bases; J trimming: 6 bases; junction bases outside the gene matches: 2. The DNA of the CDR3 is TGTGCCAGCAGCGTAGCCCTAGCGGGAGGCAATGAGCAGTTCTTC. Encoded protein: CASSVALAGGNEQFF. Full variable domain (rest looked up from reference TRBV9 and TRBJ2-1): DSGVTQTPKHLITATGQRVTLRCSPRSGDLSVYWYQQSLDQGLQFLIQYYNGEERAKGNILERFSAQQFPDLHSELNLSSLELGDSALYFCASSVALAGGNEQFFGPGTRLTVL.

The rearrangement uses TRBV5-1 and TRBJ2-7; a possible D gene is TRBD2 (6 bases). Germline V gives CDR1 SGHRS, CDR2 YFSETQ. V lost 3 bases to trimming and J lost 0 bases, with 10 bases between them. CDR3 length: 14 residues. DNA for the CDR3: TGCGCCAGCAGCTCTCGACTAGACTCCTACGAGCAGTACTTC. Amino acids: CASSSRLDSYEQYF.

The V gene is TRBV7-2, the J gene TRBJ1-2, with 8 bases matching TRBD1. There are 15 residues in the CDR3. Germline loops: CDR1 SGHTA, CDR2 FQGNSA. Trimming cost V 1 base and J 3 bases; bases outside gene matches: 4. The DNA for the CDR3 is TGTGCCAGCAGCTTAGAGACAGGGGAGTACTATGGCTACACCTTC. As protein: CASSLETGEYYGYTF.

This chain links TRBV29-1 with TRBJ2-7; 13 nucleotides agree with TRBD2. Germline CDR1 reads SQVTM; CDR2 reads ANQGSEA. Trimming at V came to 2 bases and at J to 5 bases, leaving 3 bases not matched to a gene. The CDR3 is 14 amino acids. This chain's CDR3 is CSVEKGTSGNEQYF. CDR3 nucleotide sequence: TGCAGCGTTGAAAAAGGGACTAGCGGGAACGAGCAGTACTTC.

The chain is built from TRBV4-1 and TRBJ2-5; 8 positions match TRBD2. Germline assignment: CDR1 MGHRA and CDR2 YSYEKL. This CDR3 is 17 amino acids long. V shed 1 base and J 5 bases; nucleotides not matched to a gene: 12. The CDR3 coding sequence is TGCGCCAGCAGCCAAGCCATCGGACTAGCCCGACCGGAGACCCAGTACTTC. Translated, it gives CASSQAIGLARPETQYF.

This chain's CDR3 is CASSLLATSTDTQYF. Here the CDR3 DNA reads TGTGCCAGCAGTTTACTAGCGACTAGCACAGATACGCAGTATTTT. The chain carries TRBV6-2 or TRBV6-3 and TRBJ2-3; 7 positions agree with TRBD2. Germline-derived CDR1 and CDR2 are MNHEY and SVGEGT. V gave up 4 bases and J gave up 0 bases; unmatched junction bases: 4. The CDR3 is made up of 15 amino acids.

The chain joins TRBV5-6 to TRBJ1-5; D perhaps matches TRBD1 (5 bases). V lost 4 bases and J 7 bases, leaving 12 bases between the germline ends. Germline V gene lookup returns CDR1 SGHDT and CDR2 YYEEEE. The CDR3 is 13 residues long. The CDR3 DNA reads TGTGCCAGCAGCCCTGGGGGGGGGCAGCCCCAGCATTTT. Its protein product is CASSPGGGQPQHF.

The J gene is TRBJ2-5, the V gene TRBV5-1; TRBD1 is a possible D gene (7 bases). CDR3 length equals 14 residues. Trimming pared 3 bases from V and 5 bases from J, leaving 14 bases between. Germline V gives CDR1 SGHRS, CDR2 YFSETQ. Written as DNA, the CDR3 is TGCGCCAGCAGCTCACAGGGGAGCGGGGAGACCCAGTACTTC. As protein: CASSSQGSGETQYF.

The V gene is TRBV5-1, the J gene TRBJ1-3; D gene ambiguous. The CDR3 contains 16 residues. CDR1 is SGHRS, CDR2 YFSETQ, per germline. Trimming took off 0 bases at V and 0 bases at J, with 10 bases between the two ends. The CDR3 nucleotides read TGCGCCAGCAGCTTGGAGCTTACGACCTCTGGAAACACCATATATTTT. It yields the protein CASSLELTTSGNTIYF.

This rearrangement joins TRBV6-5 to TRBJ2-5; D may be TRBD1 (6 bases). With 7 bases removed from V and 4 bases from J, the gap between germline ends came to 13 bases. Germline V gene lookup returns CDR1 MNHEY and CDR2 SVGAGI. The CDR3 covers 13 residues. The CDR3 coding sequence is TGTGCCAGCACAGGGGTTGTAGGAGAGACCCAGTACTTC. It yields the protein CASTGVVGETQYF.

This clone was observed a single time. The chain joins TRBV5-1 to TRBJ2-3; 7 bases align to TRBD2. The CDR3 sequence is 15 residues long. The trim removed 4 bases at V and 2 bases at J, leaving 7 bases unmatched. CDR1 is SGHRS, CDR2 YFSETQ, per germline. In DNA, the CDR3 is TGCGCCAGCAGCCAGACCGGGACTACCACAGATACGCAGTATTTT. Its protein is CASSQTGTTTDTQYF.

This clone turned up a few times. The rearrangement links TRBV5-1 to TRBJ2-5; TRBD2 might be the D (6 bases). Germline-derived CDR1 and CDR2 are SGHRS and YFSETQ. The CDR3 runs 14 residues. With 7 bases removed from V and 2 bases from J, the gap between germline ends came to 15 bases. The CDR3: CASGGSGEQETQYF. CDR3 bases: TGCGCCAGCGGGGGGAGCGGAGAACAAGAGACCCAGTACTTC.

This chain uses TRBV5-1 with TRBJ1-1, with D unresolved. Germline values: CDR1 SGHRS, CDR2 YFSETQ. The CDR3 length is 13 residues. Trimming removed 0 bases from V and 4 bases from J, with 7 bases in between. CDR3 sequence: CASSLGRGTEAFF. CDR3 coding DNA: TGCGCCAGCAGCTTGGGGCGTGGCACTGAAGCTTTCTTT.

This sequence joins TRBV4-1 and TRBJ1-1; no definite D call. The CDR3 loop spans 13 amino acids. Germline CDR1 reads MGHRA; CDR2 reads YSYEKL. Trimming pared 1 base from V and 4 bases from J, leaving 7 bases between. CDR3 loop: CASSQVLGTEAFF. The CDR3 DNA reads TGCGCCAGCAGCCAAGTTCTTGGCACTGAAGCTTTCTTT.

This sequence joins TRBV11-2 and TRBJ2-2; possible D gene TRBD1, 6 bases. The CDR3 spans 16 residues. Germline-derived CDR1 and CDR2 are SGHAT and FQNNGV. Trimming took 5 bases from V and 7 from J, leaving 20 bases between them. In DNA, the CDR3 is TGTGCCAGCAGCAAACGGGCAGGGGCGCTTGGCGGGGAGCTGTTTTTT. Amino acid sequence: CASSKRAGALGGELFF.